Shown below are 11 T cell receptor beta chains from a single sample sequenced in a study of T-cell memory formation after mild COVID-19. TCRdb re-called the 5' RACE reads through MiXCR, storing one row per CDR3 protein. This table has hundreds of thousands of distinct CDR3 sequences, about 17% appearing once. What was sequenced was PBMCs or a T cell subset sorted from them (not recorded which). The receptors originated from a man aged 18 to 29 who had mild COVID-19 (a few samples of this study predate the infection). Cell type and time point are not known.

The chain uses TRBV4-2 and TRBJ2-5; D may be TRBD1 or TRBD2 (5 bases each). The V and J ends lost 0 bases and 3 bases respectively, with 8 bases between them. CDR3 length: 14 residues. Germline lookup yields CDR1 LGHNA and CDR2 YNFKEQ. For the CDR3, the DNA is TGTGCCAGCAGCCAAGAGGGGGTGGAAGAGACCCAGTACTTC. Translated, it gives CASSQEGVEETQYF.

J is TRBJ2-5 and V is TRBV20-1; 8 nucleotides line up with TRBD2. Germline V lookup: CDR1 DFQATT, CDR2 SNEGSKA (reference sequence). J was trimmed by 1 base and V by 6 bases; bases with no gene match: 10. CDR3 length: 15 amino acids. The CDR3 DNA reads TGCAGTGCAGCGCTGGCGGGGGGCTTCCAAGAGACCCAGTACTTC. Translated: CSAALAGGFQETQYF.

This clonotype was observed a few times. This chain connects TRBV12-5 to TRBJ2-2, with 11 bases aligning to TRBD1. CDR1 LGHNT and CDR2 FRNRAP come from the germline V gene. This CDR3 has 14 amino acids. The V segment lost 6 bases and the J segment 7 bases; nucleotides outside the gene matches: 4. This CDR3 reads CASGWGQGDGELFF. For the CDR3, the DNA is TGTGCTAGTGGCTGGGGACAGGGGGACGGGGAGCTGTTTTTT. The full variable domain, its missing parts supplied by reference TRBV12-5 and TRBJ2-2, is DARVTQTPRHKVTEMGQEVTMRCQPILGHNTVFWYRQTMMQGLELLAYFRNRAPLDDSGMPKDRFSAEMPDATLATLKIQPSEPRDSAVYFCASGWGQGDGELFFGEGSRLTVL.

This sequence joins TRBV6-6 and TRBJ2-2; possibly TRBD1 for D (6 bases). This CDR3 is 15 amino acids long. V was trimmed by 5 bases and J by 8 bases, leaving 18 bases between them. The germline gives CDR1 MNHNY, CDR2 SVGAGI (reference sequence). The CDR3: CASSKRPSGTGELFF. The CDR3 DNA sequence: TGTGCCAGCAGTAAACGACCCTCCGGGACAGGGGAGCTGTTTTTT.

The V gene is TRBV7-6, the J gene TRBJ2-2; 8 nucleotides align to TRBD1. Germline V CDR1 and CDR2: SGHVS, FNYEAQ. J gave up 1 base and V 6 bases, and 7 bases lay outside the gene matches. This CDR3 region has 16 residues. The CDR3 DNA is TGTGCCAGCAGACGAGCCGGGACAGGGAACACCGGGGAGCTGTTTTTT. It translates to CASRRAGTGNTGELFF.

V gene TRBV7-2 combines with J gene TRBJ2-1; 7 nucleotides agree with TRBD1. The germline V gene has CDR1 SGHTA and CDR2 FQGNSA. Losses at the gene ends were 6 bases for V and 2 bases for J; bases not matched to a gene: 13. This CDR3 is built from 17 residues. CDR3 loop: CASRSAGTAGAYNEQFF. The DNA of the CDR3 is TGTGCCAGCAGATCAGCTGGGACAGCTGGGGCCTACAATGAGCAGTTCTTC. The entire variable domain, with the rest obtained from reference TRBV7-2 and TRBJ2-1, is as follows: GAGVSQSPSNKVTEKGKDVELRCDPISGHTALYWYRQSLGQGLEFLIYFQGNSAPDKSGLPSDRFSAERTGGSVSTLTIQRTQQEDSAVYLCASRSAGTAGAYNEQFFGPGTRLTVL.

In this sample, this clonotype turned up many times. V usage is TRBV20-1 and J usage is TRBJ2-3; 10 nucleotides agree with TRBD2. Germline trimming cut 5 bases from V and 4 bases from J; bases unmatched to any gene: 12. The CDR3 length is 16 residues. Germline CDR1 is DFQATT and CDR2 is SNEGSKA (reference sequence). The chain's CDR3 is CSAHDRTSGASDTQYF. For the CDR3, the DNA is TGCAGTGCTCATGACCGAACTAGCGGGGCTTCAGATACGCAGTATTTT.

The CDR3 spells CASRRSGTEEGYTF. The CDR3, as DNA: TGTGCCAGCAGGCGATCCGGGACAGAAGAAGGCTACACCTTC. The V call is TRBV3-1, the J call TRBJ1-2, with 7 bases that match TRBD1. The V segment lost 6 bases and the J segment 8 bases; nucleotides outside the gene matches: 12. Germline CDR1 and CDR2: LGHDT and YNNKEL (reference sequence). The length of the CDR3 is 14 residues. Using reference TRBV3-1 and TRBJ1-2 for the parts outside the CDR3, the full variable domain is DTAVSQTPKYLVTQMGNDKSIKCEQNLGHDTMYWYKQDSKKFLKIMFSYNNKELIINETVPNRFSPKSPDKAHLNLHINSLELGDSAVYFCASRRSGTEEGYTFGSGTRLTVV.

A remark on this clonotype: A junction boundary mismatches the germline segment, possibly from a read error. The chain's CDR3 is CASSDLTGTGRHF. CDR3 coding DNA: TGTGCCAGCAGCGATCTAACCGGGACAGGGCGTCACTTC. The chain links TRBV5-6 to TRBJ2-7; 9 nucleotides line up with TRBD1. Germline V gives CDR1 SGHDT, CDR2 YYEEEE. CDR3 size: 13 residues.

In its sample, this clonotype was seen a few times. The CDR3 DNA reads TGTGCCAGCAGGAGCTCTAACTATGGCTACACCTTC. Translating it yields CASRSSNYGYTF. The rearrangement links TRBV6-2 or TRBV6-3 to TRBJ1-2; D is unclear. Germline values: CDR1 MNHEY, CDR2 SVGEGT. The CDR3 totals 12 residues. The ends were cut back, 6 bases at V and 0 bases at J, with 5 bases in the middle.

This clonotype was detected a few times. The gene calls are TRBV7-3 and TRBJ2-5; 7 bases line up with TRBD1. CDR3 length equals 15 residues. The germline CDR1 and CDR2 sequences are SGHTA and FQGTGA. The V and J ends lost 5 bases and 2 bases, in that order; junction bases with no gene match: 8. CDR3 in amino acids: CASSPTGQFQETQYF. CDR3 DNA sequence: TGTGCCAGCAGCCCAACGGGACAGTTTCAAGAGACCCAGTACTTC.